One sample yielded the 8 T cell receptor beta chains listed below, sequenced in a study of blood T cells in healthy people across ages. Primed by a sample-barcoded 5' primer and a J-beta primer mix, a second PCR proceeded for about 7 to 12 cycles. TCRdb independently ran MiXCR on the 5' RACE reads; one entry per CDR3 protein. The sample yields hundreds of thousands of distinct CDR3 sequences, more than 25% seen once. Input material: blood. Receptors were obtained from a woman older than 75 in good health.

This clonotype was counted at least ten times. CDR3 protein: CASSPRDRYNEQFF. CDR3 DNA: TGCGCCAGCAGCCCCCGGGACAGGTACAATGAGCAGTTCTTC. This sequence joins TRBV5-1 and TRBJ2-1; 8 nucleotides agree with TRBD1. The CDR3 consists of 14 residues. The trim removed 4 bases at V and 4 bases at J, leaving 4 bases unmatched. Looked up from germline, CDR1 is SGHRS and CDR2 is YFSETQ. The full variable domain, with the rest looked up from reference TRBV5-1 and TRBJ2-1, is KAGVTQTPRYLIKTRGQQVTLSCSPISGHRSVSWYQQTPGQGLQFLFEYFSETQRNKGNFPGRFSGRQFSNSRSEMNVSTLELGDSALYLCASSPRDRYNEQFFGPGTRLTVL.

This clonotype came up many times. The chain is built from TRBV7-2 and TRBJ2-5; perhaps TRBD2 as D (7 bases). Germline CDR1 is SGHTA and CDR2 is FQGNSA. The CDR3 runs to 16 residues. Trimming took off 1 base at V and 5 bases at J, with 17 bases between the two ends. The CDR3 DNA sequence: TGTGCCAGCAGCTTAGGCGGGGGCAAGGGAAGGGAGACCCAGTACTTC. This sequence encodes CASSLGGGKGRETQYF.

The CDR3 bases are TGTGTCATCCACCGGGACGGTATCTACGAGCAGTTCTTC. This translates into CVIHRDGIYEQFF. V gene TRBV6-2 or TRBV6-3 combines with J gene TRBJ2-1, with D tentatively TRBD1 or TRBD2 (5 bases each). This CDR3 is 13 amino acids long. Germline CDR1 reads MNHEY; CDR2 reads SVGEGT.

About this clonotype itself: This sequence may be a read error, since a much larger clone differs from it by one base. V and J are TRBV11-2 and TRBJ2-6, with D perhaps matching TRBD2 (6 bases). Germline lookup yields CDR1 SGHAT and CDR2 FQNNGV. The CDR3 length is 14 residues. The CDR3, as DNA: TGTGCCAGCAGACCCGCTTGGAGGGCCAACTTCCTGACTTTC. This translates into CASRPAWRANFLTF.

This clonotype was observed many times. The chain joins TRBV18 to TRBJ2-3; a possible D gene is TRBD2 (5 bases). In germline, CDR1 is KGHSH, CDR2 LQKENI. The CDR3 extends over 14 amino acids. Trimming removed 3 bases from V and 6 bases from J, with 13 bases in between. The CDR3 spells CASSPTGFLDTQYF. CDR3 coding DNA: TGTGCCAGCTCACCTACGGGGTTCCTGGATACGCAGTATTTT.

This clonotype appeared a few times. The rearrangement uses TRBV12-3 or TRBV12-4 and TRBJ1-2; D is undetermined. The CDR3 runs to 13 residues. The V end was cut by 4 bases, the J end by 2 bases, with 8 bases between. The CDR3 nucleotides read TGTGCCAGCAGTTCCAATTCAAACTATGGCTACACCTTC. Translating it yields CASSSNSNYGYTF.

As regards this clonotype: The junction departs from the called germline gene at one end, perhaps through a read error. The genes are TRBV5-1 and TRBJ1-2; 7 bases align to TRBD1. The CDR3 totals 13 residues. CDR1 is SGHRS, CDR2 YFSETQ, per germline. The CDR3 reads CASSAGQNYGHTF. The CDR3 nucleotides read TGCGCCAGCAGCGCGGGACAGAACTATGGCCACACCTTC. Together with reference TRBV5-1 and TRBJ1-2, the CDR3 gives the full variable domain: KAGVTQTPRYLIKTRGQQVTLSCSPISGHRSVSWYQQTPGQGLQFLFEYFSETQRNKGNFPGRFSGRQFSNSRSEMNVSTLELGDSALYLCASSAGQNYGHTFGSGTRLTVV.

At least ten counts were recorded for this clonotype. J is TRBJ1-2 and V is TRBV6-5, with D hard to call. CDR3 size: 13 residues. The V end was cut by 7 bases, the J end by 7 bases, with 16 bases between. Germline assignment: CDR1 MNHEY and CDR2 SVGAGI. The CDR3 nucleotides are TGTGCCAGCATCTCAACAGAGGCGGGTGGCTACACCTTC. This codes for CASISTEAGGYTF.